The rows below give T cell receptor beta chains drawn from one sample of a study of blood T cell repertoires in COVID-19. Assay: immunoSEQ multiplex PCR; the TCRdb copy retains only in-frame clones and omits some. The sample consists of roughly 100,000 clones, 80% to 90% of them appearing once. Material: peripheral blood. These receptors were taken from a human donor in a cohort sampled during active COVID-19. Each CDR3 is given with its conserved first and last residue. A D gene is named only where the DNA matches it firmly. Part of the rows lack a size; the others show once, few, many or a class for expanded clones.

. TRBJ1-1 TRBV21-1 . TGTGCCAGCAGCAGAAACAGGGGGCGAAGCACTGAAGCTTTCTTT CASSRNRGRSTEAFF
few TRBJ1-2 TRBV6-5 . TGTGCCAGCAGTTACCGGGGGGCCCGGGATGGCTACACCTTC CASSYRGARDGYTF
. TRBJ2-7 TRBV5-1 TRBD2 TGCGCCAGCAGCTTAACTAGCGGGAGCTTCTACGAGCAGTACTTC CASSLTSGSFYEQYF
. TRBJ2-7 TRBV21-1 . TGTGCCAGCAGCACGAACCCCCAAGCGGACCCGAGGGACGAGCAGTACTTC CASSTNPQADPRDEQYF
once TRBJ1-2 TRBV19 . TGTGCCAGTAGTGATACAGGCTATGGCTACACCTTC CASSDTGYGYTF
. TRBJ2-1 TRBV7-2 . TGTGCCAGCAGCTTACGTTGGGCGGGGGCTAGGGTAGAAAATGAGCAGTTCTTC CASSLRWAGARVENEQFF
. TRBJ2-1 TRBV3-1/TRBV3-2 . TGTGCCAGCAGCCAAGATGGGACACGCAATGAGCAGTTCTTC CASSQDGTRNEQFF
. TRBJ1-6 TRBV10-2 TRBD1 TGCGCCAGCGGCGGGACAGCTCATTCACCCCTCCACTTT CASGGTAHSPLHF
. TRBJ2-2 TRBV3-1/TRBV3-2 TRBD2 TGTGCCAGCAGCCGGACTAGCGGTGGGGTGGTGAACACCGGGGAGCTGTTTTTT CASSRTSGGVVNTGELFF
. TRBJ2-4 TRBV4-3 TRBD1 TGCGCCAGCAGCGCCGGTGCCGGGACAGGGATAGCCAAAAACATTCAGTACTTC CASSAGAGTGIAKNIQYF
. TRBJ2-7 TRBV19 . TGTGCCAGTAGTATAGTTAGAGGGTCAGCATCCTACGAGCAGTACTTC CASSIVRGSASYEQYF
. TRBJ2-7 TRBV30 TRBD2 TGTGCCTGGAGTGTCGGGGTAGCGGGGCTCCACGAGCAGTACTTC CAWSVGVAGLHEQYF
. TRBJ1-1 TRBV7-8 . TGTGCCAGCAGCTTAGCGTTAGTAAACACTGAAGCTTTCTTT CASSLALVNTEAFF
. TRBJ1-3 TRBV5-1 TRBD1 TGCGCCAGCAGCGGCCAACAGGGGACCTCTGGAAACACCATATATTTT CASSGQQGTSGNTIYF
. TRBJ1-4 TRBV5-8 . TGTGCCAGCAGCCGGAGGGACGGGAGTAATGAAAAACTGTTTTTT CASSRRDGSNEKLFF
few TRBJ2-3 TRBV28 TRBD2 TGTGCCAGCAGCCCGACTGGCGGGAGAATCGCAGATACGCAGTATTTT CASSPTGGRIADTQYF
. TRBJ1-6 TRBV7-2 TRBD1 TGTGCCAGCAGCCTAGAATCAGGGACAGGGGCCTCACCCCTCCACTTT CASSLESGTGASPLHF
. TRBJ1-2 TRBV19 TRBD1 TGTGCCAGTAGTGTAAAGGACAGGGGATTCTATGGCTACACCTTC CASSVKDRGFYGYTF
. TRBJ2-7 TRBV6-2/TRBV6-3 TRBD1 TGTGCCAGCAGTGCCTGGACAGGGTCCTACGAGCAGTACTTC CASSAWTGSYEQYF
. TRBJ2-7 TRBV4-2 . TGTGCCAGCAGCAGGAGGGAAGGAGTCTACGAGCAGTACTTC CASSRREGVYEQYF
. TRBJ2-1 TRBV4-3 TRBD1 TGCGCCAGCAGCCTGGGGGACAGGGACTACAATGAGCAGTTCTTC CASSLGDRDYNEQFF
. TRBJ1-3 TRBV27 . TGTGCCAGCAGTTTGGCAGGGCGGGGAAACACCATATATTTT CASSLAGRGNTIYF
. TRBJ2-5 TRBV7-8 . TGTGCCAGCAGCTCCCGTGAGTGGACATACCAAGAGACCCAGTACTTC CASSSREWTYQETQYF
. TRBJ2-2 TRBV30 . TGTGCCTGGAGTGTAGGAGCCGGGGAGCTGTTTTTT CAWSVGAGELFF
. TRBJ2-7 TRBV5-6 TRBD1 TGTGCCAGCAGCTACGGGACAGGGATTTACGAGCAGTACTTC CASSYGTGIYEQYF
. TRBJ1-1 TRBV4-2 . TGTGCCAGCAGCCAAGAGGGGGGGCTACTTACGGCTGAAGCTTTCTTT CASSQEGGLLTAEAFF
. TRBJ2-3 TRBV5-1 . TGCGCCAGCAGCTTGGAAGGACTGTCAGATACGCAGTATTTT CASSLEGLSDTQYF
. TRBJ2-7 TRBV6-5 TRBD1 TGTGCCAGCAGCTCGGACAGGGGGCTATCCTACGAGCAGTACTTC CASSSDRGLSYEQYF
few TRBJ2-7 TRBV5-4 TRBD1 TGTGCCAGCAGCATTCTCCCGGGACAGGGGGTGACCTACTACGAGCAGTACTTC CASSILPGQGVTYYEQYF
. TRBJ2-5 TRBV11-2 TRBD2 TGTGCCAGCAGCTTACATTTGGAGGGTAGCGGGTATCAAGAGACCCAGTACTTC CASSLHLEGSGYQETQYF
. TRBJ2-3 TRBV29-1 TRBD1 TGCAGCGTCGGACAGGGGCTAGGGATAGATACGCAGTATTTT CSVGQGLGIDTQYF
once TRBJ2-6 TRBV6-4 . TGTGCCAGCAGTGACTCGAGGTCTGGGGCCAACGTCCTGACTTTC CASSDSRSGANVLTF
once TRBJ2-7 TRBV28 TRBD2 TGTGCCAGCAGTCACGGGGGGGAAAGCTCCTACGAGCAGTACTTC CASSHGGESSYEQYF
. TRBJ2-7 TRBV3-1/TRBV3-2 . TGTGCCAGCAGCCAAGATCAGGCGACATACTCCTACGAGCAGTACTTC CASSQDQATYSYEQYF
. TRBJ1-1 TRBV9 . TGTGCCAGCAGCGTTTTTGGCGGGAGCGCTTTCTTT CASSVFGGSAFF
. TRBJ1-2 TRBV6-5 . TGTGCCAGCAGCCCCGGCGGCACCCATTTCTATGGCTACACCTTC CASSPGGTHFYGYTF
once TRBJ1-5 TRBV2 . TGTGCCAGCAAAGAACTCGGCAATCAGCCCCAGCATTTT CASKELGNQPQHF
. TRBJ1-3 TRBV6-4 . TGTGCCAGCAGCCATCAGGGATCTGGAAACACCATATATTTT CASSHQGSGNTIYF
. TRBJ2-7 TRBV7-9 TRBD1 TGTGCCAGCAGCGCCGGACAGGGGGTTTACGAGCAGTACTTC CASSAGQGVYEQYF
. TRBJ1-1 TRBV5-4 . TGTGCCAGCAGCTTCTATGGGGGCTCGACTGAAGCTTTCTTT CASSFYGGSTEAFF
once TRBJ1-6 TRBV3-1/TRBV3-2 TRBD1 TGTGCCAGCAGCCTCCAGGGACAGGCCATACCGTCCTATAATTCACCCCTCCACTTT CASSLQGQAIPSYNSPLHF
few TRBJ1-1 TRBV5-1 . TGCGCCAGCAGTCTGAGATTAGGTCCCCGGGGGACTGAAGCTTTCTTT CASSLRLGPRGTEAFF
. TRBJ1-4 TRBV3-1/TRBV3-2 TRBD1 TGTGCCAGCAGCCAAGGTGGGACAGGGGGCGAGAGCGGAGAAAAACTGTTTTTT CASSQGGTGGESGEKLFF
. TRBJ1-1 TRBV21-1 . TGTGCCAGCTCCCGGGACAGCGACCTTGAAGCTTTCTTT CASSRDSDLEAFF